Described below is a single TCR beta chain sequence and its context. Many counts were recorded for this clonotype. It has no known antigen specificity. Per-nucleotide qualities are absent, and no much larger clonotype sits a single base away. The entry originates in a study of CD8+CD57+ T cells in acquired aplastic anemia listed by TCRdb under 2018. A note on the overall study: A mean of around 3 ug of DNA, ranging from about 0.19 to 27.4 ug, was extracted from sorted CD4+ and CD8+ cells. CD8+CD57+ expansion was defined as a frequency above the mean frequency observed in healthy subjects.

V was cut back by 0 bases and J by 6 bases, leaving a gap of 14 bases between them. In the germline V gene (reference sequence), CDR1 corresponds to DFQATT and CDR2 to SNEGSKA. Including the terminal cysteine and phenylalanine, the CDR3 comprises 15 residues. Only CDR3 DNA is held: 45 bases, read in frame from base 1. General findings and caveats noted by the study authors: CD8+ Simpson's diversity did not differ significantly between patients and healthy controls (P=0.060). Although roughly 29 CD8+ CDR3 sequences were shared by patients and controls, these sequences appeared highly expressed in patients and within the immunodominant clones of patients.

Flow cytometry had shown CD8+CD57+ cell expansion in the patients selected for sequencing. Every patient had a diagnosis of severe acquired aplastic anemia based on International Study of Aplastic Anemia and Agranulocytosis and Camitta criteria. At the time blood was sampled, none of the patients had received any therapy. TCR repertoires of sorted CD4+ and CD8+ blood T cells from severe aplastic anemia patients and healthy subjects were deep-sequenced in the study. Patients were enrolled under clinicaltrials.gov protocols 00001620, 01623167, 00001397, 00071045, 00081523 and 00961064 in the USA. Ficoll-Paque density gradient centrifugation was used to isolate peripheral blood mononuclear cells. Before DNA was extracted, CD4+ and CD8+ T cells were sorted using either FACS or magnetic beads. Genomic DNA served as template for TCR beta VDJ combination and CDR3 sequence profiling. TCR repertoire sequencing was run on an Illumina HiSeq 2000. In the original analysis: Repertoire assessment relied on Simpson's diversity index, CDR3 size and DJ length profiles, and TRBV/TRBJ rearrangement plots. The most abundant DNA sequence in the deep sequencing data was defined as the immunodominant clone. CDR3 amino acid sequences were checked for sharing between subjects and were compared against published repertoires and the VDJdb database. Starting from the raw public reads, TCRdb applied fastp trimming at Q25, assembled clones with MiXCR and retained in-frame beta chains. Rows with a matching CDR3 protein are joined into one entry that keeps the most common DNA and genes. The authors' filters were not applied to this entry. The sample yields around 170,000 distinct CDR3 sequences; around half were counted once. The top ten hold roughly 3.2% of the sample.

The origin of this receptor is a human donor with aplastic anemia. The chain joins TRBV20-1 to TRBJ1-4, with no reliable assignment of the D segment. Specimen: sorted CD4+, CD8+, or CD8+CD57+ T cells (not recorded which) from PBMCs. Here the CDR3 is given as CSARDRDKGDEKLFF. The sequenced DNA is TGCAGTGCTAGAGACAGAGACAAGGGAGATGAAAAACTGTTTTTT.